The subject of this entry is one TCR beta chain. Its ends do not fully match the called genes, so a read error is possible. TCRdb redid the calling of the RT-PCR reads with MiXCR, one entry per CDR3 protein. The table lists around 70,000 distinct CDR3 sequences, approximately 25% of them singletons. This entry belongs to a study of patients and donors after allogeneic stem cell transplantation. Germline lookup yields CDR1 MRHNA and CDR2 SNTAGT. The CDR3 has 14 amino acids. Sequencing was performed on blood, either unsorted or a sorted T cell fraction (not recorded which). The chain combines TRBV6-4 with TRBJ2-7; D might be TRBD2 (7 bases). The sequence derives from a human donor who was either an allogeneic HSCT recipient or a stem cell or donor lymphocyte infusion donor (not recorded which). It is not recorded whose cells these are; they may come from a transplant donor. CDR3 coding DNA: TGTGCCAGAAAGCGGAGGGGGGGCTCCCACGAGCAGTACTTC. The encoded protein is CARKRRGGSHEQYF.